The 13 T cell receptor beta chains given below trace back to one sample, sequenced in a study of response to subunit inactivated influenza vaccine. TCRdb fed the RT-PCR reads into MiXCR, producing one record per CDR3 protein. The sample consists of fewer than 550,000 distinct CDR3 sequences, about 25% of them appearing once. The sample was CD4+ T cells sorted from PBMCs, taken approximately 5 days after vaccination. The receptor source for this set is a man over 45 who received an inactivated influenza vaccine.

This clonotype turned up a few times. The CDR3 loop reads CASSTGGVKTQYF. CDR3 coding DNA: TGTGCCAGCAGCACAGGGGGCGTAAAGACCCAGTACTTC. V and J are TRBV27 and TRBJ2-5, with 9 bases aligning to TRBD1. V dropped 6 bases and J dropped 6; count of bases not matched to a gene: 5. CDR3 length equals 13 residues. The germline CDR1 and CDR2 sequences are MNHEY and SMNVEV (reference sequence).

This clonotype has more than one count but fewer than ten. This rearrangement joins TRBV12-3 or TRBV12-4 to TRBJ2-1; unclear D gene. The CDR3 sequence is 13 residues long. Trimming stripped 2 bases from V and 7 bases from J, with 9 bases between. The CDR3 sequence is CASSLIGRNEQFF. CDR3 sequence (DNA): TGTGCCAGCAGTTTAATAGGTAGGAATGAGCAGTTCTTC.

This clonotype has only a few counts. The chain uses TRBV5-5 and TRBJ2-5, with D perhaps TRBD2 (5 bases). The V gene's germline CDR1 is SGHKS and CDR2 YYEKEE (reference sequence). The CDR3 is 13 residues long. V lost 3 bases and J 5 bases, leaving 11 bases between the germline ends. DNA of the CDR3: TGTGCCAGCAGCTCCACTAGTTCTGAGACCCAGTACTTC. Amino acids: CASSSTSSETQYF.

This clonotype was recorded a few times. The chain is built from TRBV20-1 and TRBJ2-1; TRBD1 aligns across 7 bases. The CDR3 loop spans 16 amino acids. J lost 0 bases, V lost 5 bases, and 10 bases had no gene match. Germline V lookup: CDR1 DFQATT, CDR2 SNEGSKA (reference sequence). The chain's CDR3 is CSAGFPGQISYNEQFF. The CDR3 DNA reads TGCAGTGCTGGGTTTCCGGGACAGATCTCCTACAATGAGCAGTTCTTC.

The CDR3 loop is CASSQGRWGGPGKNIQYF. The CDR3 coding sequence is TGCGCCAGCAGCCAAGGAAGGTGGGGGGGCCCGGGCAAAAACATTCAGTACTTC. This chain uses TRBV4-1 with TRBJ2-4; D perhaps matches TRBD2 (7 bases). This CDR3 is 18 amino acids long. Trimming pared 1 base from V and 3 bases from J, leaving 19 bases between. Germline V gene data show CDR1 as MGHRA and CDR2 as YSYEKL.

J is TRBJ2-5 and V is TRBV25-1; maybe TRBD1 (5 bases). The CDR3 runs 15 residues. The V gene's germline CDR1 is MGHDK and CDR2 SYGVNS. The V end lost 5 bases, the J end lost 8 bases, and 21 bases lay between the germline ends. The CDR3 loop is CASSTRSYPGNTQYF. The CDR3 nucleotides read TGTGCCAGCAGTACCCGGTCGTACCCAGGGAACACCCAGTACTTC.

This sequence joins TRBV4-2 and TRBJ1-1, with D unclear. Looked up from germline, CDR1 is LGHNA and CDR2 is YNFKEQ. Trimming removed 4 bases at V and 4 bases at J, with 13 bases between. The CDR3 runs 14 residues. The CDR3 here is CASSPPREATEAFF. The CDR3 DNA reads TGTGCCAGCAGCCCTCCTAGGGAGGCCACTGAAGCTTTCTTT.

This clonotype occurred a few times. This rearrangement joins TRBV20-1 to TRBJ2-1, with 10 nucleotides matching TRBD2. Germline values: CDR1 DFQATT, CDR2 SNEGSKA (reference sequence). V shed 6 bases, J shed 3 bases, and the junction held 5 bases outside the gene matches. This CDR3 contains 14 residues. The CDR3 region has the DNA TGCAGTGCGCTAGCGGGAGCGAACTACAATGAGCAGTTCTTC. Protein: CSALAGANYNEQFF.

In this sample, this clonotype turned up a few times. J is TRBJ2-1 and V is TRBV29-1; D possibly uses TRBD1 or TRBD2 (7 bases each). The germline V gene encodes CDR1 SQVTM and CDR2 ANQGSEA. The CDR3 is 15 amino acids. The germline V and J ends were trimmed by 2 bases and 9 bases, with 20 bases remaining between them. The CDR3: CSVEFGGQGGGEQFF. The CDR3 DNA reads TGCAGCGTTGAATTCGGAGGGCAGGGGGGGGGTGAGCAGTTCTTC.

A few counts support this clonotype. The chain combines TRBV4-2 with TRBJ2-7; tentative D call: TRBD1 (6 bases). Germline CDR1 is LGHNA and CDR2 is YNFKEQ. V lost 5 bases, J lost 1 base, and 12 bases lay in between. The CDR3 spans 14 residues. The DNA for the CDR3 is TGTGCCAGCAGCAATACAGGGAGATCCTACGAGCAGTACTTC. Amino acids: CASSNTGRSYEQYF.

V usage is TRBV7-2 and J usage is TRBJ2-7, with 10 bases aligning to TRBD1. This CDR3 has 14 amino acids. V shed 5 bases, J shed 5 bases, and the junction held 6 bases outside the gene matches. The germline gives CDR1 SGHTA, CDR2 FQGNSA. CDR3 region: CASSQRTGGNEQYF. DNA of the CDR3: TGTGCCAGCAGCCAAAGGACAGGGGGAAACGAGCAGTACTTC.

This chain joins TRBV12-3 or TRBV12-4 and TRBJ2-5, with TRBD2 matching over 11 bases. The junction had 18 bases not matched to a gene; V was cut back by 8 bases and J by 1 base. The length of the CDR3 is 19 residues. CDR3 DNA sequence: TGTGCCAGCCACTATGACCGGACTAGCGGGTCTAGGGCCCAAGAGACCCAGTACTTC. Protein: CASHYDRTSGSRAQETQYF.

V gene TRBV6-2 or TRBV6-3 combines with J gene TRBJ2-7; D is perhaps TRBD2 (5 bases). Trimming cost V 6 bases and J 7 bases, with 19 bases left between them. Germline CDR1 is MNHEY and CDR2 is SVGEGT. CDR3 length: 14 residues. The CDR3 nucleotides read TGTGCCAGCAGACAGACTGGACTGTTTCAAGAGCAGTACTTC. Translated, it gives CASRQTGLFQEQYF.